A single T cell receptor beta chain is shown here with its context. Antigen: not known. Germline CDR1 MGHRA, CDR2 YSYEKL. This CDR3 region has 14 residues. The trim removed 8 bases at V and 8 bases at J, leaving 11 bases unmatched. The table came from immunoSEQ multiplex PCR; TCRdb's copy has only in-frame clones and leaves some out. The table lists some 93,000 clones, about 91% of them singletons. This specimen comes from a study of graft-versus-host responses after intestinal transplantation. V usage is TRBV4-1 and J usage is TRBJ2-1, with 8 bases matching TRBD2. The source of this sequence is a human donor who received an intestinal transplant. This sample comprised unstimulated CD8+ T cells sorted from spleen or lymph node cells, obtained before intestinal transplant. CDR3 sequence reads: CASERLALGYEQFF. The CDR3 region has the DNA TGCGCCAGCGAAAGACTAGCGCTAGGGTATGAGCAGTTCTTC.